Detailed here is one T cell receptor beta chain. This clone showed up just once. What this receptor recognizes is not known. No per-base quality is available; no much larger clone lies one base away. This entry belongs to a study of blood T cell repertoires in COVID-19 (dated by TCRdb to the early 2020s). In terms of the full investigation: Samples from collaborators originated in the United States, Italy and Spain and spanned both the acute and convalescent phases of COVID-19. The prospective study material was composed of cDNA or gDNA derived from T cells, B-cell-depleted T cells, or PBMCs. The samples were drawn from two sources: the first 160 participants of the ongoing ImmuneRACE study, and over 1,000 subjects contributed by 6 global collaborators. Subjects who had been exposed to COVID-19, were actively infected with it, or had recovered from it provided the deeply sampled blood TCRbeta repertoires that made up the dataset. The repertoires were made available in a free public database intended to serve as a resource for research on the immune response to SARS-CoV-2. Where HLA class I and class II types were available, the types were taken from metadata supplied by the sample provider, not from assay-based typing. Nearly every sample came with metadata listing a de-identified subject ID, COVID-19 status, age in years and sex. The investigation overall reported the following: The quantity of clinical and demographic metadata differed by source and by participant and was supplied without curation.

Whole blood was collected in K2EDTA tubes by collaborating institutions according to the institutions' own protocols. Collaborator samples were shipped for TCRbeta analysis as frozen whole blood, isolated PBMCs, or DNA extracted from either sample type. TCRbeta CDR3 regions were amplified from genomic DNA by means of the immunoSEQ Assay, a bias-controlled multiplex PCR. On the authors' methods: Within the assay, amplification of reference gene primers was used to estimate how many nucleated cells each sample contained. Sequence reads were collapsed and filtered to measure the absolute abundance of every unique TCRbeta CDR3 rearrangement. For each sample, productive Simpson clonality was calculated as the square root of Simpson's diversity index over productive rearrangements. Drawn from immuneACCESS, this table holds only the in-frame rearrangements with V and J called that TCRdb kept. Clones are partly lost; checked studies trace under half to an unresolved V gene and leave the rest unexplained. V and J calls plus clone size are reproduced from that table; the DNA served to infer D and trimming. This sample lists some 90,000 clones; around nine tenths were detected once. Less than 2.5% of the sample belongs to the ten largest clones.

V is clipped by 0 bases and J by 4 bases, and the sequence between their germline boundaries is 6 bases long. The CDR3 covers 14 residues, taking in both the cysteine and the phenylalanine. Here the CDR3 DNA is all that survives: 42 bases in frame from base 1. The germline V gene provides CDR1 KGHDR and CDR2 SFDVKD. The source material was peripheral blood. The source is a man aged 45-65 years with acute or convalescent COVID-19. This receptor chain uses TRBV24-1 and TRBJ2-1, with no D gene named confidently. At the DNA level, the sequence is TGTGCCACCAGTGATTTGACAGTATACAATGAGCAGTTCTTC. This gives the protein CATSDLTVYNEQFF.